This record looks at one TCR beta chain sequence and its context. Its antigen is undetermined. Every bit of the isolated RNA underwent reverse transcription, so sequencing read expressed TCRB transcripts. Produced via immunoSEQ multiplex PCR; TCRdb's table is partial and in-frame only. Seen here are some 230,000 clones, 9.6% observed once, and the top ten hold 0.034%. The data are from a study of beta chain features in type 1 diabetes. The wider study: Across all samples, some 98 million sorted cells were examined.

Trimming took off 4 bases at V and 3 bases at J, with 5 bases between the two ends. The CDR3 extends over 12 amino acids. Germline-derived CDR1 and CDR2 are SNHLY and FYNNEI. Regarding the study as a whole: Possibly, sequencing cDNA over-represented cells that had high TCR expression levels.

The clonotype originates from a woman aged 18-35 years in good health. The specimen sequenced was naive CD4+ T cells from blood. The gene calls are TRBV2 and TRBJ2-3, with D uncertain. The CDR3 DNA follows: TGTGCCAGCAGTGGGGCGACAGATACGCAGTATTTT. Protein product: CASSGATDTQYF.